The rows below give T cell receptor beta chains drawn from one sample of a study of cytomegalovirus exposure and HLA in healthy donors. Profiled with immunoSEQ multiplex PCR; TCRdb holds only in-frame clones, not every one. The top ten hold about 2.4% of the sample, which has about 150,000 clones, 70% to 90% seen once. Sequenced: PBMCs. Receptor source: a woman between 18 and 29 years old in good health and CMV-seronegative. The conserved cysteine and the conserved F or W are not part of the CDR3 here.

TRBJ2-5 TRBV18 ASSPPGQETQY
TRBJ2-7 TRBV11-2 ASSSEGLAKDRSYEQY
TRBJ1-6 TRBV28 ASSLLSRPTDDNSPLH
TRBJ1-6 TRBV11-2 ASSLGDSNSPLH
TRBJ2-3 TRBV7-3 ASSLMRHTDTQY
TRBJ2-2 TRBV5-1 ASSRTSGRRAGELF
TRBJ2-7 TRBV28 ASSLTVTGGYEQY
TRBJ2-2 TRBV18 ASSLDREELF
TRBJ1-6 TRBV23-1 ASRRQGALDSPLH
TRBJ2-3 TRBV28 ASSSGGRGDTQY
TRBJ2-5 TRBV4-2 ASSLGGGAGVGETQY
TRBJ2-5 TRBV6-5 ASSYGTAQETQY
TRBJ1-5 TRBV15 ATSRNREYQPQH
TRBJ2-1 TRBV30 AWGTGTSGPRFYNEQF
TRBJ2-7 TRBV6-5 ASSYSSGVPTYEQY
TRBJ1-2 TRBV5-6 ASSIDRSHYGYT
TRBJ2-2 TRBV5-6 ASSWDRGYTGELF
TRBJ1-2 TRBV7-2 ASSLGGQGARGYT
TRBJ2-7 TRBV18 ASSPSSYEQY
TRBJ2-7 TRBV27 ASSFSAGTATYEQY
TRBJ2-7 TRBV6-1 ASSDLAAYEQY
TRBJ2-7 TRBV27 ASSLSGTGIYEQY
TRBJ1-2 TRBV6-5 ASSPQNYGYT
TRBJ2-3 TRBV29-1 SVSVGGGVTQY
TRBJ2-1 TRBV30 ARTGSGTGHDNEQF
TRBJ1-2 TRBV6-6 ASSPDSYGYT
TRBJ2-3 TRBV7-2 ASSLITSGGNTQY
TRBJ1-2 TRBV29-1 SVGDSYGYT
TRBJ1-5 TRBV5-6 ASSYAGDQPQH
TRBJ2-2 TRBV5-6 ASSYDDRATGELF
TRBJ2-7 TRBV19 ASSMGGSSYEQY
TRBJ1-2 TRBV5-1 ASSSSTGGAYYGYT
TRBJ1-4 TRBV5-4 ASSLGQLENEKLF
TRBJ2-5 TRBV4-1 ASSTSGAETQY
TRBJ1-3 TRBV9 ASSVDLAGNTIY
TRBJ1-5 TRBV5-1 ASSLRGDQPQH
TRBJ1-2 TRBV7-2 ASSPMGTQGYGYT
TRBJ1-1 TRBV5-1 ASSRMGQGHTEAF
TRBJ1-4 TRBV11-1 ASSPGQGKKLF
TRBJ2-2 TRBV19 ASSSAGGEDTGELF
TRBJ2-1 TRBV5-1 ASRSGGDEQF
TRBJ1-5 TRBV11-2 ASSPAGAQGNQPQH
TRBJ1-5 TRBV6-1 ASGGGQGNQPQH
TRBJ2-3 TRBV9 ASSVEGAEDTQY
TRBJ1-4 TRBV10-3 AISESGRGFEKLF
TRBJ2-3 TRBV4-1 ASRLAGGTDTQY
TRBJ2-1 TRBV11-3 ASSPLAGGRDEQF
TRBJ2-7 TRBV11-2 ASSPRAGAIYEQY
TRBJ2-7 TRBV9 ASSVGQRSYEQY
TRBJ2-5 TRBV5-1 ASSFRGVKETQY
TRBJ1-5 TRBV29-1 SVEGNRDEPQH
TRBJ1-5 TRBV19 ASSVHRGEANQPQH
TRBJ1-4 TRBV5-5 ASSLNWEKLF
TRBJ2-1 TRBV7-9 ASSPPGGDYNEQF